This TCR beta chain comes out of a study of T cell clonality in common variable immunodeficiency. General study points: CVID subjects shared fewer TCRbeta clones than healthy controls did. CVID subjects had higher TCRbeta clonality than healthy controls, most marked in about a third.

This clone was picked up many times. Its antigen is currently unknown. One end of the junction fails to match germline, which may point to a read error. The CDR3 extends 3 residues past the end of the read, so its final part is completed from the germline J gene. The repertoire was sequenced with immunoSEQ multiplex PCR; TCRdb's copy has only in-frame clones and lacks some. Recorded here are tens of thousands of clones, none singletons. Germline-derived CDR1 and CDR2 are LGHNA and YNFKEQ. The CDR3 loop spans 15 amino acids. The chain carries TRBV4-2 and TRBJ2-7; 10 nucleotides agree with TRBD2. The TCR originated in a person aged 18 to 69 in good health. Sequencing input: peripheral blood mononuclear cells. CDR3 bases read: TGCGCCAGCAGTCCCGCACCTAGCGGGAGCTACGAG. This translates into CASSPAPSGSYE. In full, the CDR3 reads CASSPAPSGSYEQYF.